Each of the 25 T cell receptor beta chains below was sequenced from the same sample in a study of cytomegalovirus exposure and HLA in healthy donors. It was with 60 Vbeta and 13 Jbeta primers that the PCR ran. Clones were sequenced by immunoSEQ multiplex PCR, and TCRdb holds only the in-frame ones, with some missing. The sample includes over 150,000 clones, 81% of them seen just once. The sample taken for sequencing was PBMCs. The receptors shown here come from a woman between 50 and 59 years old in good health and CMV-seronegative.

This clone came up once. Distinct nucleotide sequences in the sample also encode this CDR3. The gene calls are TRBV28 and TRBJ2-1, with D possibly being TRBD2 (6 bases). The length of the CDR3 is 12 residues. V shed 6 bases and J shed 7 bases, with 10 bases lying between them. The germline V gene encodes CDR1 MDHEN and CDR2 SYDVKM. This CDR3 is CASSLSGNEQFF. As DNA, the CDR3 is TGTGCCAGCAGCTTAAGCGGGAATGAGCAGTTCTTC.

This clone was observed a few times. This CDR3 reads CASSTLGDLPPRHF. The CDR3 coding sequence is TGTGCCAGCAGTACCTTAGGGGATCTCCCACCCCGCCATTTT. This chain links TRBV2 with TRBJ1-5, with a possible D match to TRBD1 (5 bases). With 5 bases removed from V and 16 bases from J, the gap between germline ends came to 24 bases. CDR3 size: 14 residues. The germline V gene has CDR1 SNHLY and CDR2 FYNNEI.

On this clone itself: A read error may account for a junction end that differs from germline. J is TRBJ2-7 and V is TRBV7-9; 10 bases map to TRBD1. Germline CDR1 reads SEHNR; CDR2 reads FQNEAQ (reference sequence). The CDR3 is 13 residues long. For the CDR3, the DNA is TGTTCCAGCAGCAATCGACAGGGGGCTAAGCAGTACTTC. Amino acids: CSSSNRQGAKQYF.

CDR3 DNA sequence: TGTGCCAGCAGCTTAGTGGCAGTGGGAAACACCATATATTTT. Its translation: CASSLVAVGNTIYF. The V and J genes are TRBV7-2 and TRBJ1-3; D unresolved. This CDR3 is 14 amino acids long. V lost 1 base and J 4 bases, leaving 8 bases between the germline ends. Germline V gives CDR1 SGHTA, CDR2 FQGNSA.

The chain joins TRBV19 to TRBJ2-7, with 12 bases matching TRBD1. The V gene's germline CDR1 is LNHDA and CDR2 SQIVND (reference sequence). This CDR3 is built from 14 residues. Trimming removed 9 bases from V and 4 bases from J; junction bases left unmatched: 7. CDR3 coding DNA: TGTGCCAGCTCCGGGACAGGGGGCGTGTACGAGCAGTACTTC. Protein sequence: CASSGTGGVYEQYF.

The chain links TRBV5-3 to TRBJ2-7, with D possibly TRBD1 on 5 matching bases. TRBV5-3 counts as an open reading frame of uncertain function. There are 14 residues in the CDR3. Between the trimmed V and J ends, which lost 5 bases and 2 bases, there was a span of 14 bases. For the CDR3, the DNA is TGTGCCAGAAGGGATTTTAAGGACACCTACGAGCAGTACTTC. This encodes CARRDFKDTYEQYF.

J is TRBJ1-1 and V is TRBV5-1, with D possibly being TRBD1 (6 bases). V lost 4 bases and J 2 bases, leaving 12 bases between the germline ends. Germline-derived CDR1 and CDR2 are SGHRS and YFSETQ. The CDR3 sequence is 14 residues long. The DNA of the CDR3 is TGCGCCAGCAGCACCGGGACATCTAACACTGAAGCTTTCTTT. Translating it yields CASSTGTSNTEAFF.

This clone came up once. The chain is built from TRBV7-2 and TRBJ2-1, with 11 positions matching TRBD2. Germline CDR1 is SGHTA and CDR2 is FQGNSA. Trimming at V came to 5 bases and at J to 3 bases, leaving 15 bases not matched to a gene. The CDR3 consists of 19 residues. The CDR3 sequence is CASSTPRGSGRGGYNEQFF. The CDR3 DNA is TGTGCCAGCAGCACCCCCCGGGGTAGCGGGAGGGGGGGCTACAATGAGCAGTTCTTC.

CDR3 DNA sequence: TGTGCCAGTAGTAGGGAGCGGGAGACCCAGTACTTC. Residues: CASSRERETQYF. The chain uses TRBV19 and TRBJ2-5, with TRBD2 as a possible D gene (5 bases). Per germline, CDR1 LNHDA and CDR2 SQIVND (reference sequence). This CDR3 is built from 12 residues. The V gene lost 4 bases and the J gene lost 5 bases, with 8 bases spanning the gap.

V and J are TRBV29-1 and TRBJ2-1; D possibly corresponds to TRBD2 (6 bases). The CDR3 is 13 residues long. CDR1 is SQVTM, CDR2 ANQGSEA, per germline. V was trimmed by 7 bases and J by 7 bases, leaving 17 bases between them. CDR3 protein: CSAWGGTRNEQFF. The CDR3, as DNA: TGCAGCGCCTGGGGCGGGACCCGAAATGAGCAGTTCTTC.

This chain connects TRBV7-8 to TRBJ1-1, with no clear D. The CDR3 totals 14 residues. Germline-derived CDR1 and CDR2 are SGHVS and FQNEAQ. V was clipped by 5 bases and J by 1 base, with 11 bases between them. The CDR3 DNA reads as TGTGCCAGCAGCACATATGGAGAGAACACTGAAGCTTTCTTT. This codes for CASSTYGENTEAFF.

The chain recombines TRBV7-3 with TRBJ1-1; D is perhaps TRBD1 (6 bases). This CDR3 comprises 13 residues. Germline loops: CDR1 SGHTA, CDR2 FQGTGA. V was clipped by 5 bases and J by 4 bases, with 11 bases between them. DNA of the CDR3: TGTGCCAGCAGCCGGACAGACGGCACTGAAGCTTTCTTT. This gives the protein CASSRTDGTEAFF.

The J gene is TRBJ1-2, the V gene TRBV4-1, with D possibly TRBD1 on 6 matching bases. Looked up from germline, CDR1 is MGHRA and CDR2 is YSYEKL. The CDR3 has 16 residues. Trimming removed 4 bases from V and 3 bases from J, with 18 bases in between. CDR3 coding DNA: TGCGCCAGCAGCCCATGGACAGACCGTACAGACTATGGCTACACCTTC. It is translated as CASSPWTDRTDYGYTF.

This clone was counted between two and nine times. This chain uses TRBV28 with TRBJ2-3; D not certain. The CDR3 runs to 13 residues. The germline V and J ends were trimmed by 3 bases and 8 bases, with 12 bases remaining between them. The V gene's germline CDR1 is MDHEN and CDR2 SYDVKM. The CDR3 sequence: CASSFPSLGTQYF. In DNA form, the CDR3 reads TGTGCCAGCAGTTTCCCGAGCCTAGGTACGCAGTATTTT.

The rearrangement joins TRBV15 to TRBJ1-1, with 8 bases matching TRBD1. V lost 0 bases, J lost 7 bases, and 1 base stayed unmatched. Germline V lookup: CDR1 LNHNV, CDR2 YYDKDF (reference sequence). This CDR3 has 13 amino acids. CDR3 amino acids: CATSRDRGREAFF. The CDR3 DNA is TGTGCCACCAGCAGAGACAGGGGGCGTGAAGCTTTCTTT. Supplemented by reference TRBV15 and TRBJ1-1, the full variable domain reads DAMVIQNPRYQVTQFGKPVTLSCSQTLNHNVMYWYQQKSSQAPKLLFHYYDKDFNNEADTPDNFQSRRPNTSFCFLDIRSPGLGDTAMYLCATSRDRGREAFFGQGTRLTVV.

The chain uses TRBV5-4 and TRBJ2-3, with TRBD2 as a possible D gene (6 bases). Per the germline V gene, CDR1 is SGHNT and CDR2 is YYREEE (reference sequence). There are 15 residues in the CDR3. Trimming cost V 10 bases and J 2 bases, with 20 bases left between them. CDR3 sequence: CASGGVLGLTDTQYF. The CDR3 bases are TGTGCCTCCGGGGGTGTACTAGGTCTCACAGATACGCAGTATTTT. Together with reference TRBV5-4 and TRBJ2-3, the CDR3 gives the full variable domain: ETGVTQSPTHLIKTRGQQVTLRCSSQSGHNTVSWYQQALGQGPQFIFQYYREEENGRGNFPPRFSGLQFPNYSSELNVNALELDDSALYLCASGGVLGLTDTQYFGPGTRLTVL.

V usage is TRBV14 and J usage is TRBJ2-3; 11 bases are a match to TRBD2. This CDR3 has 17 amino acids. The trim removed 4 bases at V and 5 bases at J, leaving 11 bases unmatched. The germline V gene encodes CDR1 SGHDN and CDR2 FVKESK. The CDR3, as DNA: TGTGCCAGCAGCCGCCGTACTAGCGGGGGATTGGTAGATACGCAGTATTTT. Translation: CASSRRTSGGLVDTQYF.

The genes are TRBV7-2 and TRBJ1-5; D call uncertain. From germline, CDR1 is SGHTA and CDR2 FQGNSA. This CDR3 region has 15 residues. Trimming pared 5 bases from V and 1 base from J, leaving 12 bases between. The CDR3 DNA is TGTGCCAGCAGCCCCCGAGGGAGGAGCAATCAGCCCCAGCATTTT. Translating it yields CASSPRGRSNQPQHF.

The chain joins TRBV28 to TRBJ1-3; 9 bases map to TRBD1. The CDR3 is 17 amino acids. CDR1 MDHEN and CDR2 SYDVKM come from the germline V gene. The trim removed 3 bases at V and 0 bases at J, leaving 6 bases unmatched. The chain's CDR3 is CASSLSQGALSGNTIYF. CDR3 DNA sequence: TGTGCCAGCAGTTTGTCACAGGGGGCGCTCTCTGGAAACACCATATATTTT.

CDR3 sequence: CSVGWQINTEAFF. CDR3 nucleotide sequence: TGCAGCGTTGGGTGGCAGATCAACACTGAAGCTTTCTTT. This chain uses TRBV29-1 with TRBJ1-1, with D unresolved. Trimming took 4 bases from V and 2 from J, leaving 11 bases between them. CDR1 SQVTM and CDR2 ANQGSEA come from the germline V gene. This CDR3 comprises 13 residues.

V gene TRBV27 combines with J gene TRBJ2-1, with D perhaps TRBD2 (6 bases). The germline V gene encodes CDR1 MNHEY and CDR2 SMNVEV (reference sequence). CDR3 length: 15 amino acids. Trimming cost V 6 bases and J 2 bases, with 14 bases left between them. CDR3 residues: CASSLGVAAYNEQFF. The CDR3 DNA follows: TGTGCCAGCAGCCTTGGGGTAGCGGCCTACAATGAGCAGTTCTTC.

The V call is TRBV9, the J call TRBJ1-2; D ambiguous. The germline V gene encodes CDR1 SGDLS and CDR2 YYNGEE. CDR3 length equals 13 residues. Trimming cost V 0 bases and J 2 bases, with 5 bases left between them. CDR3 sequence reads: CASSVGTNYGYTF. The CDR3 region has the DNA TGTGCCAGCAGCGTAGGAACAAACTATGGCTACACCTTC.

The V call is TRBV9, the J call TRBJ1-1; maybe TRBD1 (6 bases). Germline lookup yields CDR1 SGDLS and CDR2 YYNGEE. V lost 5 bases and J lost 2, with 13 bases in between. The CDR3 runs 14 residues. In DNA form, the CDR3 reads TGTGCCAGCAGTAGGGAGGGGGTAAACACTGAAGCTTTCTTT. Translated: CASSREGVNTEAFF.

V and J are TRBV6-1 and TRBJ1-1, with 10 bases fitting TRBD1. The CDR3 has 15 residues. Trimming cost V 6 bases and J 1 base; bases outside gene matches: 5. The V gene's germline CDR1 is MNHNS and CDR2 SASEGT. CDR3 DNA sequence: TGTGCCAGCAGGGGGTGGACAGGGGGGAACACTGAAGCTTTCTTT. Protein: CASRGWTGGNTEAFF.

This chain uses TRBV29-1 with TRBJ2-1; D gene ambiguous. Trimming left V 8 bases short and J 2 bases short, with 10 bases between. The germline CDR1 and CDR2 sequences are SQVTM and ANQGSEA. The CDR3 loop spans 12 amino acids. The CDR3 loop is CSPTGTYNEQFF. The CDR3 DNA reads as TGCAGCCCCACGGGTACCTACAATGAGCAGTTCTTC.